Sequencing of this T cell receptor beta chain was carried out in a study of OX40 agonist ivuxolimab in advanced cancers. Study-level information: Patients were infused with ivuxolimab every 2 weeks at 0.01 to 10 mg/kg. The study's findings and limits: Researchers report that CD8+ T cells had, on average, more expanded clones than CD4+.

Blood samples were obtained at baseline, cycle 4 day 1, and cycle 7 day 1. Repertoires were generated with immunoSEQ multiplex PCR, while TCRdb's copy carries only in-frame clones and drops some. The sample has around 20,000 clones, 74% seen once. CDR1 SGHDT and CDR2 YYEEEE come from the germline V gene. The CDR3 is 15 residues long. The V segment lost 0 bases and the J segment 2 bases; nucleotides outside the gene matches: 4. Points on this clone: The antigen is unknown.

The sequence was collected from an adult with an advanced solid tumor such as melanoma, head and neck, liver or kidney cancer. Sequences were derived from CD4+ or CD8+ T cells sorted from blood, sampled in a trial of the OX40 agonist ivuxolimab. The chain uses TRBV5-6 and TRBJ1-1; 7 nucleotides match TRBD1. CDR3 nucleotides: TGTGCCAGCAGCTTGGGAGGGGGCCAAAACACTGAAGCTTTCTTT. It specifies CASSLGGGQNTEAFF.